A selection of T cell receptor beta chains follows, all from one sample in a study of shared clonotypes between healthy human individuals. Assay: immunoSEQ multiplex PCR; the TCRdb copy retains only in-frame clones and omits some. The sample includes approximately 2,200,000 clones, around 93% of them seen just once. The specimen was naive CD8+ T cells from PBMCs. The receptors derive from a man aged 18 to 29 in good health. Some clones in this sample may be carry-over from other donors' samples. The CDR3 runs from the conserved cysteine through the conserved F or W. Not all rows give a size; the values are once, few, many and, for expanded clones, a class.

TRBJ2-1 . TRBV9 CASGGGPSNEQFF
TRBJ1-2 . TRBV5-1 CASSLRTVDYGYTF
TRBJ2-7 . TRBV28 CASSFGRNYEQYF
TRBJ2-3 . TRBV7-2 CASSSRTSGRVRTDTQYF
TRBJ1-1 . TRBV5-4 CASSLGAGENTEAFF
TRBJ1-1 . TRBV9 CASSGGQGTEAFF
TRBJ1-5 . TRBV28 CAIRQALSVQPQHF
TRBJ1-2 . TRBV9 CASSAGFGVGVEGYTF
TRBJ2-7 . TRBV10-3 CATIDRDRGYEQYF
TRBJ2-7 once TRBV4-3 CASSQGTRSYEQYF
TRBJ1-1 . TRBV11-2 CASSLLSWTENTEAFF
TRBJ2-7 . TRBV25-1 CASSETGGYEQYF
TRBJ2-7 . TRBV7-8 CASSLAGVLGEQYF
TRBJ1-5 . TRBV27 CASSLSIVGDQPQHF